Presented here are 10 T cell receptor beta chains from one specimen sequenced in a study of shared clonotypes between healthy human individuals. As defined, naive CD8 cells were CD45RO-negative and positively selected for CCR7, with terminally differentiated effector memory CD45RA+ cells excluded. Only in-frame clones appear in the TCRdb table, and some are missing; sequencing was by immunoSEQ multiplex PCR. In the table there are 1.5 million to 2.5 million clones, approximately 95% of which are singletons. Specimen: naive CD8+ T cells sorted from blood. These TCRs come from a man aged 18-30 years in good health.

The chain has TRBV6-5 and TRBJ2-7; possibly TRBD2 for D (5 bases). Germline V gene lookup returns CDR1 MNHEY and CDR2 SVGAGI. The V gene lost 5 bases and the J gene lost 3 bases, with 17 bases spanning the gap. The CDR3 is made up of 15 amino acids. Here the CDR3 reads CASSPSETSGYEQYF. In nucleotides, the CDR3 is TGTGCCAGCAGTCCGAGCGAGACAAGCGGCTACGAGCAGTACTTC.

This rearrangement joins TRBV19 to TRBJ1-2; D is unresolved. The CDR3 is 12 residues long. Trimming left V 4 bases short and J 6 bases short, with 9 bases between. CDR1 LNHDA and CDR2 SQIVND come from the germline V gene (reference sequence). The CDR3 DNA reads TGTGCCAGTAGTACCCACGGGGATGGCTACACCTTC. Translation gives CASSTHGDGYTF.

As concerns this clone: The sample has other DNA sequences that encode this CDR3 too. The chain links TRBV11-2 to TRBJ2-1; D remains unclear. This CDR3 region has 11 residues. Germline loops: CDR1 SGHAT, CDR2 FQNNGV. V was pared by 1 base and J by 8 bases, with 3 bases between. The DNA for the CDR3 is TGTGCCAGCAGCTTAGTTCATGAGCAGTTCTTC. Protein sequence: CASSLVHEQFF. The whole variable domain, remainder taken from reference TRBV11-2 and TRBJ2-1, is EAGVAQSPRYKIIEKRQSVAFWCNPISGHATLYWYQQILGQGPKLLIQFQNNGVVDDSQLPKDRFSAERLKGVDSTLKIQPAKLEDSAVYLCASSLVHEQFFGPGTRLTVL.

The chain joins TRBV27 to TRBJ2-1; D is uncertain. The CDR3 is 15 residues long. V was cut by 5 bases and J by 10 bases, with 21 bases left in between. Germline loops: CDR1 MNHEY, CDR2 SMNVEV (reference sequence). CDR3 amino acids: CASSPFSGSYREQFF. CDR3 in DNA: TGTGCCAGCAGTCCCTTTTCGGGCTCCTACAGAGAGCAGTTCTTC.

The V call is TRBV28, the J call TRBJ1-2; D might be TRBD1 (6 bases). The V gene lost 5 bases and the J gene lost 4 bases, with 17 bases spanning the gap. CDR3 length equals 15 residues. Germline V lookup: CDR1 MDHEN, CDR2 SYDVKM. DNA for the CDR3: TGTGCCAGCAGTACGACCGTGGACAGTATCTATGGCTACACCTTC. It is translated as CASSTTVDSIYGYTF.

This clone is a singleton in its sample. This chain links TRBV27 with TRBJ2-1; D is possibly TRBD2 (7 bases). Germline loops: CDR1 MNHEY, CDR2 SMNVEV (reference sequence). CDR3 length: 16 residues. V was trimmed by 10 bases and J by 3 bases, leaving 22 bases between them. CDR3 sequence reads: CATTPGASGYYNEQFF. CDR3 nucleotides: TGTGCCACCACCCCGGGGGCTAGCGGATACTACAATGAGCAGTTCTTC.

The V and J genes are TRBV4-3 and TRBJ2-1; D is unclear. The V end was cut by 0 bases, the J end by 5 bases, with 8 bases between. CDR3 length equals 14 residues. Germline CDR1 LGHNA, CDR2 YSLEER. Here the CDR3 reads CASSQDRWDNEQFF. CDR3 DNA: TGCGCCAGCAGCCAAGATCGGTGGGACAATGAGCAGTTCTTC.

The chain combines TRBV7-9 with TRBJ2-7; 8 positions agree with TRBD1. Germline assignment: CDR1 SEHNR and CDR2 FQNEAQ (reference sequence). J gave up 2 bases and V 4 bases, and 10 bases lay outside the gene matches. The CDR3 has 16 residues. The CDR3 here is CASSSRTGSLTYEQYF. CDR3 DNA sequence: TGTGCCAGCAGCTCCAGGACAGGGAGCCTCACCTACGAGCAGTACTTC.

The chain recombines TRBV7-9 with TRBJ2-1, with D possibly TRBD2 on 5 matching bases. Germline CDR1 reads SEHNR; CDR2 reads FQNEAQ (reference sequence). This CDR3 spans 13 amino acids. V was cut by 6 bases and J by 8 bases, with 14 bases left in between. The CDR3 reads CASRLPGRDEQFF. The CDR3 DNA reads as TGTGCCAGCAGATTGCCCGGGCGGGATGAGCAGTTCTTC.

In nucleotides, the CDR3 is TGTGCCAGCAGCGCCCCGGGACAGCGAAACTATGGCTACACCTTC. This translates into CASSAPGQRNYGYTF. This chain joins TRBV6-5 and TRBJ1-2; 7 positions agree with TRBD1. The CDR3 has 15 residues. The ends lost 6 bases at V and 2 bases at J; junction bases unmatched: 9. CDR1 is MNHEY, CDR2 SVGAGI, per germline.